The 28 T cell receptor beta chains reported below all come from one sample, sequenced in a study of blood T cell repertoires in COVID-19. TCRdb keeps only in-frame clones here, not all; method: immunoSEQ multiplex PCR. The sample lists about 140,000 clones; around nine tenths were seen once. Sequencing was performed on peripheral blood. The source of these receptors is a human donor in a cohort sampled during active COVID-19.

This rearrangement joins TRBV6-1 to TRBJ2-1, with 9 bases identical to TRBD2. CDR1 is MNHNS, CDR2 SASEGT, per germline. There are 15 residues in the CDR3. V gave up 1 base and J gave up 5 bases; unmatched junction bases: 3. CDR3 protein: CASSEGGGADNEQFF. DNA of the CDR3: TGTGCCAGCAGTGAAGGCGGGGGGGCCGACAATGAGCAGTTCTTC.

The chain joins TRBV19 to TRBJ2-1; the match to TRBD2 covers 8 bases. The CDR3 has 16 amino acids. The trim removed 1 base at V and 1 base at J, leaving 3 bases unmatched. The germline gives CDR1 LNHDA, CDR2 SQIVND (reference sequence). This chain's CDR3 is CASSIGKRGSYNEQFF. CDR3 bases: TGTGCCAGTAGTATAGGAAAGCGGGGGTCCTACAATGAGCAGTTCTTC.

This chain links TRBV7-8 with TRBJ1-5; tentatively, D is TRBD1 (5 bases). Germline CDR1 is SGHVS and CDR2 is FQNEAQ. There are 15 residues in the CDR3. V lost 2 bases and J 3 bases, leaving 11 bases between the germline ends. The CDR3 bases are TGTGCCAGCAGCTTATCCCGGGACTTCAATCAGCCCCAGCATTTT. This encodes CASSLSRDFNQPQHF.

V and J are TRBV28 and TRBJ1-2, with TRBD1 identical over 8 bases. Germline V CDR1 and CDR2: MDHEN, SYDVKM. Unmatched junction bases numbered 8, after V lost 3 bases and J lost 2 bases. The CDR3 has 16 residues. CDR3 in amino acids: CASSFGQGSKNYGYTF. For the CDR3, the DNA is TGTGCCAGCAGTTTTGGACAGGGATCAAAAAACTATGGCTACACCTTC.

The chain combines TRBV28 with TRBJ2-7; 10 bases are a match to TRBD2. Germline trimming cut 5 bases from V and 2 bases from J; bases unmatched to any gene: 6. In germline, CDR1 is MDHEN, CDR2 SYDVKM. This CDR3 has 15 residues. The DNA of the CDR3 is TGTGCCAGCAGTGCCCTAGCGGGAGTTCCCTACGAGCAGTACTTC. It is translated as CASSALAGVPYEQYF.

The chain has TRBV18 and TRBJ1-1, with D perhaps TRBD1 (5 bases). Germline CDR1 is KGHSH and CDR2 is LQKENI. The V and J ends lost 5 bases and 1 base respectively, with 17 bases between them. The CDR3 covers 16 residues. This CDR3 is CASSSEHSTANTEAFF. The CDR3 nucleotides are TGTGCCAGCTCATCAGAACACTCGACAGCGAACACTGAAGCTTTCTTT.

The chain carries TRBV5-5 and TRBJ1-5; tentative D call: TRBD1 (5 bases). Trimming cost V 5 bases and J 2 bases, with 14 bases left between them. The CDR3 is 15 residues long. Per germline, CDR1 SGHKS and CDR2 YYEKEE (reference sequence). The CDR3 here is CASREGVVGNQPQHF. The CDR3 nucleotides read TGTGCCAGCAGGGAAGGGGTGGTGGGCAATCAGCCCCAGCATTTT.

CDR3 protein: CASNPGEDRGFYGYTF. The CDR3 nucleotides are TGTGCCAGCAACCCCGGGGAGGACAGGGGATTCTATGGCTACACCTTC. This sequence joins TRBV2 and TRBJ1-2, with 9 bases aligning to TRBD1. Germline-derived CDR1 and CDR2 are SNHLY and FYNNEI. Unmatched junction bases numbered 13, after V lost 7 bases and J lost 4 bases. There are 16 residues in the CDR3. Together with reference TRBV2 and TRBJ1-2, the CDR3 gives the full variable domain: EPEVTQTPSHQVTQMGQEVILRCVPISNHLYFYWYRQILGQKVEFLVSFYNNEISEKSEIFDDQFSVERPDGSNFTLKIRSTKLEDSAMYFCASNPGEDRGFYGYTFGSGTRLTVV.

The V and J genes are TRBV30 and TRBJ2-2; D is perhaps TRBD2 (5 bases). The V end was cut by 3 bases, the J end by 1 base, with 12 bases between. There are 15 residues in the CDR3. Looked up from germline, CDR1 is GTSNPN and CDR2 is SVGIG (reference sequence). CDR3 in amino acids: CAWRGTSGNTGELFF. In nucleotides, the CDR3 is TGTGCCTGGAGGGGTACGAGCGGGAACACCGGGGAGCTGTTTTTT.

V gene TRBV6-5 combines with J gene TRBJ1-2, with a possible D match to TRBD1 (5 bases). Trimming left V 11 bases short and J 2 bases short, with 15 bases between. This CDR3 is 13 amino acids long. Germline V gene sequence: CDR1 MNHEY, CDR2 SVGAGI. CDR3 in amino acids: CAAQPTGNYGYTF. In nucleotides, the CDR3 is TGTGCCGCCCAGCCAACAGGCAACTATGGCTACACCTTC.

The chain combines TRBV27 with TRBJ2-7; 10 bases match TRBD2. Germline CDR1 and CDR2: MNHEY and SMNVEV (reference sequence). The CDR3 is 16 amino acids. V dropped 4 bases and J dropped 5; count of bases not matched to a gene: 11. The CDR3 DNA reads as TGTGCCAGCAGTTCCACACCCACTAGCGGGGCCCACGAGCAGTACTTC. Protein: CASSSTPTSGAHEQYF.

This clone showed up just a few times. The J gene is TRBJ2-1, the V gene TRBV7-9, with D maybe TRBD2 (5 bases). Germline CDR1 SEHNR, CDR2 FQNEAQ (reference sequence). Trimming removed 1 base from V and 6 bases from J, with 16 bases in between. The CDR3 consists of 16 residues. In nucleotides, the CDR3 is TGTGCCAGCAGCTTAGTGACCGGGGTTCTGGCCAATGAGCAGTTCTTC. Its translation is CASSLVTGVLANEQFF.

Only one count was recorded for this clone. The chain has TRBV25-1 and TRBJ2-1; 8 bases align to TRBD2. Germline CDR1 and CDR2: MGHDK and SYGVNS. V was clipped by 2 bases and J by 7 bases; unmatched bases: 10. The length of the CDR3 is 16 residues. The CDR3, as DNA: TGTGCCAGCAGTGAACCTGGGGTAGCGGGGAGAAATGAGCAGTTCTTC. Translation: CASSEPGVAGRNEQFF.

The CDR3 here is CASRTEAAGGELFF. CDR3 DNA sequence: TGTGCCAGCAGGACCGAGGCAGCGGGCGGGGAGCTGTTTTTT. V and J are TRBV6-5 and TRBJ2-2, with TRBD2 as a possible D gene (6 bases). Germline lookup yields CDR1 MNHEY and CDR2 SVGAGI. This CDR3 is 14 amino acids long. V lost 6 bases and J 7 bases, leaving 15 bases between the germline ends.

V and J are TRBV19 and TRBJ1-1; 7 bases line up with TRBD1. J lost 7 bases, V lost 7 bases, and 15 bases had no gene match. This CDR3 comprises 15 residues. CDR1 and CDR2 (germline): LNHDA, SQIVND (reference sequence). As DNA, the CDR3 is TGTGCCAGTACCCCAACATCGACAGGGACGAGTGAAGCTTTCTTT. It is translated as CASTPTSTGTSEAFF.

J is TRBJ2-2 and V is TRBV5-1; 8 bases are a match to TRBD1. This CDR3 region has 14 residues. Unmatched junction bases numbered 3, after V lost 3 bases and J lost 5 bases. CDR1 is SGHRS, CDR2 YFSETQ, per germline. The CDR3: CASSSQGATGELFF. DNA of the CDR3: TGCGCCAGCAGCTCGCAGGGGGCAACCGGGGAGCTGTTTTTT.

V is TRBV19 and J is TRBJ2-3, with 7 positions matching TRBD1. The germline V gene encodes CDR1 LNHDA and CDR2 SQIVND (reference sequence). V lost 9 bases, J lost 0 bases, and 6 bases stayed unmatched. The CDR3 contains 14 residues. CDR3 amino acids: CASAQGMSTDTQYF. The CDR3 DNA reads as TGTGCCAGCGCACAGGGGATGAGCACAGATACGCAGTATTTT.

CDR3 protein: CASSLPVTGEQFF. The CDR3 coding sequence is TGTGCCAGCAGCCTACCCGTCACGGGTGAGCAGTTCTTC. The chain links TRBV9 to TRBJ2-1, with D uncertain. Trimming took off 4 bases at V and 9 bases at J, with 14 bases between the two ends. Germline V gene data show CDR1 as SGDLS and CDR2 as YYNGEE. This CDR3 region has 13 residues.

Concerning this clone: The sample contains more than one DNA sequence encoding this CDR3. The chain is built from TRBV20-1 and TRBJ1-1, with a weak D call TRBD1 (5 bases). This CDR3 spans 11 amino acids. Trimming removed 6 bases from V and 1 base from J, with 6 bases in between. Germline V gene lookup returns CDR1 DFQATT and CDR2 SNEGSKA (reference sequence). CDR3 residues: CSATGNTEAFF. The DNA of the CDR3 is TGCAGTGCCACAGGGAACACTGAAGCTTTCTTT.

This chain links TRBV6-2 or TRBV6-3 with TRBJ2-3, with D unresolved. The CDR3 is 13 residues long. Trimming left V 6 bases short and J 4 bases short, with 11 bases between. Germline loops: CDR1 MNHEY, CDR2 SVGEGT. CDR3 coding DNA: TGTGCCAGCAGCCGCTCGAGCGCAGATACGCAGTATTTT. Its protein is CASSRSSADTQYF.

Concerning this clone: Other DNA variants within this sample encode the same CDR3. V gene TRBV28 combines with J gene TRBJ1-5; TRBD1 aligns across 9 bases. The CDR3 is made up of 15 amino acids. The junction had 4 bases not matched to a gene; V was cut back by 2 bases and J by 5 bases. Germline V gene lookup returns CDR1 MDHEN and CDR2 SYDVKM. The CDR3 DNA follows: TGTGCCAGCAGTTTAGGGGGGACAGGGCATCAGCCCCAGCATTTT. Its translation is CASSLGGTGHQPQHF.

The V gene is TRBV10-3, the J gene TRBJ2-7; TRBD1 agrees at 7 bases. The CDR3 consists of 16 residues. Trimming removed 3 bases from V and 6 bases from J; junction bases left unmatched: 14. The germline CDR1 and CDR2 sequences are ENHRY and SYGVKD. The CDR3 DNA is TGTGCCATCAGTGAACTCGGGACAGACCCGAGGGGCGAGCAGTACTTC. Translated, it gives CAISELGTDPRGEQYF.

The chain joins TRBV30 to TRBJ2-7; TRBD1 aligns across 10 bases. Germline CDR1 GTSNPN, CDR2 SVGIG (reference sequence). The CDR3 loop spans 12 amino acids. Losses at the gene ends were 5 bases for V and 5 bases for J; bases not matched to a gene: 3. The CDR3 loop is CAWGDRGHEQYF. The CDR3 DNA is TGTGCCTGGGGGGACAGGGGACACGAGCAGTACTTC.

The rearrangement joins TRBV11-2 to TRBJ2-5; TRBD1 matches at 10 bases. The V segment lost 7 bases and the J segment 1 base; nucleotides outside the gene matches: 9. Germline values: CDR1 SGHAT, CDR2 FQNNGV. CDR3 size: 16 residues. The CDR3 DNA sequence: TGTGCCAGCACCGTTCCGGGACAGGGGATCCAAGAGACCCAGTACTTC. It encodes CASTVPGQGIQETQYF.

The chain is built from TRBV28 and TRBJ1-5; no reliable D call. This CDR3 comprises 13 residues. The germline V gene encodes CDR1 MDHEN and CDR2 SYDVKM. The V end lost 1 base, the J end lost 7 bases, and 8 bases lay between the germline ends. CDR3 DNA: TGTGCCAGCAGTTTATCCCTAGGACAGCCCCAGCATTTT. It codes for CASSLSLGQPQHF.

Remarks on this clone: At one end, the junction sequence differs from germline, possibly due to a read error. The V and J genes are TRBV27 and TRBJ2-1; a possible D gene is TRBD1 (5 bases). The CDR3 totals 12 residues. Germline values: CDR1 MNHEY, CDR2 SMNVEV (reference sequence). CDR3 nucleotides: TGTGCCAGCAGTCATCAGGGAAACTATGTGGTCTTC. Translated: CASSHQGNYVVF.

This clone was seen once. The sample has other DNA sequences that encode this CDR3 too. The chain recombines TRBV7-8 with TRBJ2-7, with a weak D call TRBD1 (5 bases). CDR3 length equals 12 residues. The V end lost 2 bases, the J end lost 3 bases, and 5 bases lay between the germline ends. CDR1 is SGHVS and CDR2 is FQNEAQ in the germline V gene. CDR3 sequence: CASSLQGYEQYF. For the CDR3, the DNA is TGTGCCAGCAGCTTACAGGGCTACGAGCAGTACTTC.

V and J are TRBV6-5 and TRBJ2-2; D remains unclear. CDR1 is MNHEY and CDR2 is SVGAGI in the germline V gene. This CDR3 contains 15 residues. Trimming removed 2 bases at V and 3 bases at J, with 10 bases between. The CDR3 spells CASSYSPEHTGELFF. In DNA form, the CDR3 reads TGTGCCAGCAGTTACAGCCCTGAACACACCGGGGAGCTGTTTTTT.